The subject of this entry is one T cell receptor (beta chain). Assay used: immunoSEQ multiplex PCR; TCRdb lists only in-frame clones, some missing. The sample holds about 490,000 clones; 80% to 90% are singletons and the top ten take roughly 3.2%. This specimen belongs to a study of blood T cell repertoires in COVID-19. The wider study: Donors in the United States, Italy and Spain gave samples during acute or convalescent COVID-19. Sources were T cells, B-cell-depleted T cells, or PBMCs; the material itself was cDNA or gDNA.

The CDR3 runs 16 residues. Germline CDR1 and CDR2: SGHRS and YFSETQ. Trimming cost V 5 bases and J 6 bases; bases outside gene matches: 9. The chain recombines TRBV5-1 with TRBJ2-2, with 11 bases that match TRBD2. The clonotype was recovered from a human donor in a cohort sampled during active COVID-19. The sequenced sample was peripheral blood. The CDR3 nucleotides read TGCGCCAGCAGACCGTCCTTAGCGGGAGGGTCCGGGGAGCTGTTTTTT. Encoded protein: CASRPSLAGGSGELFF.